This TCR beta chain was identified during a study of neoadjuvant anti-PD-1 for oral cavity cancer. Across the study: Patients without progression received a fourth nivolumab dose around day 43, then surgical resection on days 50-56.

Stage II-IVA oral cavity squamous cell carcinoma was new and untreated by systemic or radiation therapy. This CDR3 contains 16 residues. CDR1 and CDR2 from the germline V gene are SGHVS and FQNEAQ. Trimming stripped 6 bases from V and 0 bases from J, with 14 bases between. Libraries were prepared by immunoSEQ multiplex PCR; TCRdb keeps only in-frame clonotypes and omits some of them. The top ten hold about 2.7% of the sample, which has 15,000 to 20,000 clones, 65% to 70% seen once. Study-level points and caveats: Each response group had just a few patients in TCR analyses. PBMC Gini-index clonality exceeded responders' in non-responders post-nivolumab.

A word on this clone: Its antigen is currently unknown.

The origin of this receptor is a person aged 35 to 85 with oral cavity squamous cell carcinoma. This chain uses TRBV7-8 with TRBJ2-2; the D gene could be TRBD1 or TRBD2 (5 bases each). Material: PBMCs, obtained before nivolumab (anti-PD-1) treatment. This CDR3 reads CASSLGRAPNTGELFF. The CDR3 nucleotides are TGTGCCAGCAGTCTGGGACGAGCGCCGAACACCGGGGAGCTGTTTTTT.